These T cell receptor beta chains were read from a single sample in a study of PD-1 blockade in mismatch repair-deficient tumors. Repertoires were generated with immunoSEQ multiplex PCR, while TCRdb's copy carries only in-frame clones and drops some. This sample has about 25,000 clones, with 65% to 85% found just once. The input for sequencing was PBMCs, taken before pembrolizumab treatment. Receptors originate from an adult with mismatch repair-deficient cancer. The CDR3 runs from the conserved cysteine through the conserved F or W. D genes are given only for firm matches. Expanded clones are given a class, and other clones once, few, many or no size at all.

CDR3nt: TGTGCCATCAGTGAGTCGACAACAGGGTACCCCGGGGAGCTGTTTTTT; CDR3aa: CAISESTTGYPGELFF; abundance: NA; d_gene: NA; j_gene: TRBJ2-2; v_gene: TRBV10-3
CDR3nt: TGCGCCAGCGGATCCCCCGAGGGCGAGCAGTACTTC; CDR3aa: CASGSPEGEQYF; abundance: NA; d_gene: NA; j_gene: TRBJ2-7; v_gene: TRBV5-1
CDR3nt: TGCAGCGTCCTACGCGGACTAGCGTCTAGCACAGATACGCAGTATTTT; CDR3aa: CSVLRGLASSTDTQYF; abundance: once; d_gene: TRBD2; j_gene: TRBJ2-3; v_gene: TRBV29-1
CDR3nt: TGTGCCAGCAGTGAACTAGCGCGACCCCGGGATGAGCAGTTCTTC; CDR3aa: CASSELARPRDEQFF; abundance: NA; d_gene: NA; j_gene: TRBJ2-1; v_gene: TRBV2
CDR3nt: TGTGCCAGCATCAACCGAAGGGGGGGACTAGCGGGAGGCAATAGCTCCTACGAGCAGTACTTC; CDR3aa: CASINRRGGLAGGNSSYEQYF; abundance: NA; d_gene: TRBD2; j_gene: TRBJ2-7; v_gene: TRBV9
CDR3nt: TGCGCCAGCAGGCGGGACCGTACAGCCGCGTACTTC; CDR3aa: CASRRDRTAAYF; abundance: NA; d_gene: NA; j_gene: TRBJ2-7; v_gene: TRBV5-1
CDR3nt: TGCGCCAGCAGCCCCAGACTAGCGGGAGTAGGTGAGCAGTTCTTC; CDR3aa: CASSPRLAGVGEQFF; abundance: NA; d_gene: TRBD2; j_gene: TRBJ2-1; v_gene: TRBV5-1
CDR3nt: TGTGCCAGCTCACCAACTAGCGGGATAGGACCCCCAACCTACGAGCAGTACTTC; CDR3aa: CASSPTSGIGPPTYEQYF; abundance: NA; d_gene: TRBD2; j_gene: TRBJ2-7; v_gene: TRBV18
CDR3nt: TGCAGCGCGGGTCGTGCCGCCCAGTTAGATACGCAGTATTTT; CDR3aa: CSAGRAAQLDTQYF; abundance: NA; d_gene: NA; j_gene: TRBJ2-3; v_gene: TRBV29-1
CDR3nt: TGTGCCAGCAGCTGGGACAGGGGGCTCTACGAGCAGTACTTC; CDR3aa: CASSWDRGLYEQYF; abundance: NA; d_gene: TRBD1; j_gene: TRBJ2-7; v_gene: TRBV11-3
CDR3nt: TGCAGCGTTTTTCAAGGGGCGGATTACGAGCAGTACTTC; CDR3aa: CSVFQGADYEQYF; abundance: NA; d_gene: NA; j_gene: TRBJ2-7; v_gene: TRBV29-1
CDR3nt: TGTGCCAGTAAAGGGGCAGCCGGAACAGATACGCAGTATTTT; CDR3aa: CASKGAAGTDTQYF; abundance: NA; d_gene: NA; j_gene: TRBJ2-3; v_gene: TRBV19
CDR3nt: TGTGCCAGCAGTACAGGGACAGGGGCAACATGGAACTATGGCTACACCTTC; CDR3aa: CASSTGTGATWNYGYTF; abundance: NA; d_gene: TRBD1; j_gene: TRBJ1-2; v_gene: TRBV28
CDR3nt: TGTGCCAGCAGCTTAGGGGGCGGGATGGAGACCCAGTACTTC; CDR3aa: CASSLGGGMETQYF; abundance: NA; d_gene: NA; j_gene: TRBJ2-5; v_gene: TRBV7-6
CDR3nt: TGCGCCAGCAGCTGGACAAGGGGTCGGGAGACCCAGTACTTC; CDR3aa: CASSWTRGRETQYF; abundance: NA; d_gene: NA; j_gene: TRBJ2-5; v_gene: TRBV5-1
CDR3nt: TGTGCCAGTAGTCCGGACAGGGGCAAGCAGTTCTTC; CDR3aa: CASSPDRGKQFF; abundance: NA; d_gene: TRBD1; j_gene: TRBJ2-1; v_gene: TRBV19